Listed below are T cell receptor beta chains from one sample, sequenced in a study of cytomegalovirus exposure and HLA in healthy donors. Only in-frame clones appear in the TCRdb table, and some are missing; sequencing was by immunoSEQ multiplex PCR. The sample contains under 200,000 clones, roughly 75% of which appear only once. Sequenced material: PBMCs. The receptors derive from a woman aged 45-65 years in good health and CMV-seropositive. CDR3s include the opening cysteine and the closing phenylalanine or tryptophan. Fields, in order: D gene, V gene, J gene, clone size, CDR3 protein, CDR3 DNA. D genes are given only for firm matches. A clone size is listed for some rows: how often the clone was seen (once, few, many), or a class if it is expanded.

d_call: .; v_call: TRBV10-3; j_call: TRBJ2-7; clone_size: few; cdr3_aa: CAISDRDNSYEQYF; cdr3_nt: TGTGCCATCAGTGACCGGGACAACTCCTACGAGCAGTACTTC
d_call: TRBD2; v_call: TRBV5-1; j_call: TRBJ2-3; clone_size: .; cdr3_aa: CASRLAGYTDTQYF; cdr3_nt: TGCGCCAGCAGGTTAGCGGGGTACACAGATACGCAGTATTTT
d_call: .; v_call: TRBV5-1; j_call: TRBJ1-2; clone_size: .; cdr3_aa: CASNLGAGKGSNYGYTF; cdr3_nt: TGCGCCAGCAATCTGGGGGCAGGGAAAGGGTCTAACTATGGCTACACCTTC
d_call: .; v_call: TRBV2; j_call: TRBJ1-6; clone_size: .; cdr3_aa: CASMARPNSPLHF; cdr3_nt: TGTGCCAGCATGGCCAGGCCCAATTCACCCCTCCACTTT
d_call: .; v_call: TRBV9; j_call: TRBJ2-2; clone_size: .; cdr3_aa: CASSERTAANTGELFF; cdr3_nt: TGTGCCAGCAGCGAACGGACAGCCGCGAACACCGGGGAGCTGTTTTTT
d_call: TRBD2; v_call: TRBV5-4; j_call: TRBJ2-4; clone_size: once; cdr3_aa: CASSAYSILAGGEKDIQYF; cdr3_nt: TGTGCCAGCAGCGCCTACTCCATACTAGCGGGAGGTGAGAAGGACATTCAGTACTTC
d_call: .; v_call: TRBV15; j_call: TRBJ2-7; clone_size: .; cdr3_aa: CATSRAGFSYEQYF; cdr3_nt: TGTGCCACCAGCAGAGCGGGGTTCTCCTACGAGCAGTACTTC
d_call: TRBD1; v_call: TRBV10-3; j_call: TRBJ2-7; clone_size: .; cdr3_aa: CAISPRDSSYEQYF; cdr3_nt: TGTGCCATCAGCCCCCGGGACAGCTCCTACGAGCAGTACTTC
d_call: .; v_call: TRBV27; j_call: TRBJ1-1; clone_size: .; cdr3_aa: CASRTNRESSAFF; cdr3_nt: TGTGCCAGCAGGACTAACAGGGAAAGTTCAGCTTTCTTT
d_call: .; v_call: TRBV6-6; j_call: TRBJ1-4; clone_size: .; cdr3_aa: CASSDRSGIGEKLFF; cdr3_nt: TGTGCCAGCAGTGACAGGAGCGGGATCGGTGAAAAACTGTTTTTT
d_call: .; v_call: TRBV27; j_call: TRBJ2-7; clone_size: once; cdr3_aa: CASSLYAGASYEQYF; cdr3_nt: TGTGCCAGCAGTTTATACGCAGGGGCTTCCTACGAGCAGTACTTC
d_call: .; v_call: TRBV5-1; j_call: TRBJ1-3; clone_size: .; cdr3_aa: CASSSQGSGNTIYF; cdr3_nt: TGCGCCAGCAGCTCGCAGGGATCCGGAAACACCATATATTTT
d_call: .; v_call: TRBV11-2; j_call: TRBJ2-2; clone_size: .; cdr3_aa: CASSFRPGAGELFF; cdr3_nt: TGTGCCAGCAGCTTCCGGCCGGGAGCCGGGGAGCTGTTTTTT
d_call: TRBD2; v_call: TRBV19; j_call: TRBJ2-1; clone_size: once; cdr3_aa: CASSIPRGAKRDEQFF; cdr3_nt: TGTGCCAGTAGTATCCCGCGGGGGGCCAAAAGGGATGAGCAGTTCTTC
d_call: TRBD1; v_call: TRBV4-2; j_call: TRBJ2-3; clone_size: .; cdr3_aa: CASSQDLRGLSDTQYF; cdr3_nt: TGTGCCAGCAGCCAAGATCTCAGGGGGCTTTCAGATACGCAGTATTTT
d_call: .; v_call: TRBV7-9; j_call: TRBJ1-1; clone_size: once; cdr3_aa: CASSSKDRRSEAFF; cdr3_nt: TGTGCCAGCAGCTCCAAGGATAGGAGGTCTGAAGCTTTCTTT
d_call: TRBD1; v_call: TRBV7-2; j_call: TRBJ1-3; clone_size: few; cdr3_aa: CASRTGGFGGNTIYF; cdr3_nt: TGTGCCAGCAGGACAGGGGGTTTTGGTGGAAACACCATATATTTT
d_call: .; v_call: TRBV7-2; j_call: TRBJ1-5; clone_size: .; cdr3_aa: CASSLTTPRSNQPQHF; cdr3_nt: TGTGCCAGCAGCTTGACGACACCCCGTAGCAATCAGCCCCAGCATTTT
d_call: TRBD1; v_call: TRBV18; j_call: TRBJ1-2; clone_size: .; cdr3_aa: CASSLETGVLGYTF; cdr3_nt: TGTGCCAGCTCGCTAGAAACAGGGGTATTAGGCTACACCTTC
d_call: TRBD1; v_call: TRBV7-2; j_call: TRBJ2-2; clone_size: .; cdr3_aa: CASSPRQGTNTGELFF; cdr3_nt: TGTGCCAGCAGCCCCCGACAGGGGACGAACACCGGGGAGCTGTTTTTT
d_call: TRBD2; v_call: TRBV11-1; j_call: TRBJ2-5; clone_size: .; cdr3_aa: CASSSAPLAGGLTQYF; cdr3_nt: TGTGCCAGCAGCTCGGCCCCCCTAGCGGGAGGGTTGACCCAGTACTTC
d_call: TRBD2; v_call: TRBV2; j_call: TRBJ2-7; clone_size: .; cdr3_aa: CASRVAGPYEQYF; cdr3_nt: TGTGCCAGCAGAGTAGCGGGGCCCTACGAGCAGTACTTC
d_call: .; v_call: TRBV2; j_call: TRBJ1-2; clone_size: .; cdr3_aa: CASSDGGINELTYGYTF; cdr3_nt: TGTGCCAGCAGTGACGGGGGGATCAATGAGCTAACCTATGGCTACACCTTC
d_call: .; v_call: TRBV4-3; j_call: TRBJ2-7; clone_size: once; cdr3_aa: CASSQVLGARSSYEQYF; cdr3_nt: TGCGCCAGCAGCCAAGTACTGGGGGCGCGGAGTTCCTACGAGCAGTACTTC
d_call: .; v_call: TRBV7-2; j_call: TRBJ2-4; clone_size: .; cdr3_aa: CASSPRAVPSGSKNIQYF; cdr3_nt: TGTGCCAGCAGCCCCCGGGCCGTCCCCTCGGGGTCCAAAAACATTCAGTACTTC
d_call: TRBD1; v_call: TRBV6-1; j_call: TRBJ1-4; clone_size: .; cdr3_aa: CASRLPGQRNEKLFF; cdr3_nt: TGTGCCAGCAGACTTCCGGGACAGAGAAATGAAAAACTGTTTTTT
d_call: .; v_call: TRBV7-2; j_call: TRBJ2-1; clone_size: once; cdr3_aa: CASSLSTGSNEQFF; cdr3_nt: TGTGCCAGCAGCCTATCGACGGGAAGCAATGAGCAGTTCTTC
d_call: TRBD2; v_call: TRBV6-6; j_call: TRBJ2-1; clone_size: .; cdr3_aa: CASKLAGVSSYNEQFF; cdr3_nt: TGTGCCAGCAAACTAGCGGGGGTTAGCTCCTACAATGAGCAGTTCTTC
d_call: .; v_call: TRBV7-8; j_call: TRBJ2-7; clone_size: .; cdr3_aa: CASTPPRFGSSYEQYF; cdr3_nt: TGTGCCAGCACCCCGCCACGATTTGGGAGCTCCTACGAGCAGTACTTC
d_call: .; v_call: TRBV2; j_call: TRBJ1-3; clone_size: .; cdr3_aa: CASSKILISGNTIYF; cdr3_nt: TGTGCCAGCAGCAAAATACTCATCTCTGGAAACACCATATATTTT
d_call: .; v_call: TRBV14; j_call: TRBJ1-3; clone_size: .; cdr3_aa: CASSPELRGNTIYF; cdr3_nt: TGTGCCAGCAGCCCAGAACTGAGAGGAAACACCATATATTTT
d_call: TRBD1; v_call: TRBV7-9; j_call: TRBJ2-5; clone_size: .; cdr3_aa: CASRTDRGLETQYF; cdr3_nt: TGTGCCAGCAGGACCGACAGGGGGCTCGAGACCCAGTACTTC
d_call: TRBD2; v_call: TRBV19; j_call: TRBJ2-3; clone_size: once; cdr3_aa: CASSIVGGGLGDTQYF; cdr3_nt: TGTGCCAGTAGTATAGTGGGCGGGGGATTGGGAGATACGCAGTATTTT
d_call: TRBD1; v_call: TRBV6-5; j_call: TRBJ1-2; clone_size: .; cdr3_aa: CASSYLGQGAGGYTF; cdr3_nt: TGTGCCAGCAGTTACTTGGGACAGGGGGCGGGTGGCTACACCTTC